These 25 T cell receptor beta chains share one sample of origin, sequenced in a study of cytomegalovirus exposure and HLA in healthy donors. Both 60 Vbeta primers and 13 Jbeta primers went into the PCR. The table came from immunoSEQ multiplex PCR; TCRdb's copy has only in-frame clones and leaves some out. This table holds 190,000 or so clones, 70% to 80% found once. The sequenced sample was PBMCs. Receptors originate from a male donor in good health and CMV-seropositive.

V gene TRBV28 combines with J gene TRBJ2-1, with 7 bases fitting TRBD2. The CDR3 covers 17 residues. V was pared by 5 bases and J by 6 bases, with 16 bases of the junction left unmatched. The V gene's germline CDR1 is MDHEN and CDR2 SYDVKM. CDR3 bases: TGTGCCAGCAGTCCAACCTGGGGAGCGGGACTCGCCAATGAGCAGTTCTTC. This codes for CASSPTWGAGLANEQFF.

The V and J genes are TRBV5-4 and TRBJ2-1; D is uncertain. The CDR3 loop spans 15 amino acids. Germline V CDR1 and CDR2: SGHNT, YYREEE (reference sequence). Trimming took 3 bases from V and 0 from J, leaving 10 bases between them. The CDR3 reads CASSSAGVSYNEQFF. CDR3 DNA sequence: TGTGCCAGCAGCTCCGCCGGAGTCTCCTACAATGAGCAGTTCTTC.

The chain couples TRBV11-1 to TRBJ1-1; D unresolved. Trimming took 1 base from V and 4 from J, leaving 7 bases between them. The CDR3 is 13 residues long. CDR1 and CDR2 (germline): SGHAT, FQDESV (reference sequence). CDR3 sequence: CASSLGQITEAFF. The CDR3 DNA is TGTGCCAGCAGCTTAGGGCAAATCACTGAAGCTTTCTTT.

This chain uses TRBV13 with TRBJ1-4, with 9 bases identical to TRBD1. The CDR3 sequence is 15 residues long. CDR1 and CDR2 from the germline V gene are PRHDT and FYEKMQ (reference sequence). The ends lost 1 base at V and 8 bases at J; junction bases unmatched: 5. The CDR3 here is CASSLEGTGREKLFF. The CDR3 DNA reads as TGTGCCAGCAGCTTAGAAGGGACAGGGCGCGAAAAACTGTTTTTT.

On this clone itself: The junction departs from the called germline gene at one end, perhaps through a read error. J is TRBJ2-5 and V is TRBV7-9, with D possibly TRBD2 on 5 matching bases. The CDR3 has 13 residues. Germline-derived CDR1 and CDR2 are SEHNR and FQNEAQ (reference sequence). CDR3 sequence reads: CSSSSAAVEAQYF. In nucleotides, the CDR3 is TGTTCCAGCAGTTCCGCAGCTGTGGAGGCCCAGTACTTC.

J is TRBJ2-1 and V is TRBV10-3; a possible D gene is TRBD2 (8 bases). The ends were cut back, 6 bases at V and 10 bases at J, with 19 bases in the middle. This CDR3 spans 14 amino acids. In germline, CDR1 is ENHRY, CDR2 SYGVKD. The CDR3 bases are TGTGCCATCAGACGTGATAGCGGGACAGACGAGCAGTTCTTC. This codes for CAIRRDSGTDEQFF.

The chain is built from TRBV19 and TRBJ1-1, with 7 bases fitting TRBD1. Germline CDR1 is LNHDA and CDR2 is SQIVND (reference sequence). The length of the CDR3 is 15 residues. Trimming at V came to 7 bases and at J to 2 bases, leaving 10 bases not matched to a gene. CDR3 nucleotides: TGTGCCAGTACCCCGGGACAGCAAAGCAACACTGAAGCTTTCTTT. This gives the protein CASTPGQQSNTEAFF.

The CDR3 protein is CASSLESGGAETQYF. The CDR3 DNA reads as TGTGCCAGCAGTTTAGAGAGCGGGGGGGCTGAGACCCAGTACTTC. This chain links TRBV27 with TRBJ2-5; 10 bases line up with TRBD2. The CDR3 consists of 15 residues. V dropped 2 bases and J dropped 5; count of bases not matched to a gene: 5. CDR1 is MNHEY, CDR2 SMNVEV, per germline (reference sequence).

The genes are TRBV28 and TRBJ1-1, with a tentative D call TRBD1 (6 bases). The length of the CDR3 is 14 residues. V lost 7 bases, J lost 3 bases, and 15 bases lay in between. Germline V gene sequence: CDR1 MDHEN, CDR2 SYDVKM. The CDR3 DNA sequence: TGTGCCAGCAAGAAAGGGGGTCCTTACACTGAAGCTTTCTTT. This translates into CASKKGGPYTEAFF.

J is TRBJ1-5 and V is TRBV9; D unclear. The germline V gene has CDR1 SGDLS and CDR2 YYNGEE. This CDR3 region has 17 residues. V lost 4 bases and J lost 12, with 29 bases in between. The CDR3 is CASSKRVRRCAHICQHF. In DNA, the CDR3 is TGTGCCAGCAGCAAGAGGGTCCGCCGATGCGCCCACATCTGCCAGCATTTT.

CDR3 nucleotide sequence: TGTGCCAGCAGCCGAGTCGACTTCGGCGGGGAGACCCAGTACTTC. It is translated as CASSRVDFGGETQYF. The J gene is TRBJ2-5, the V gene TRBV6-5; D is perhaps TRBD2 (5 bases). The CDR3 covers 15 residues. Germline values: CDR1 MNHEY, CDR2 SVGAGI. Trimming took 6 bases from V and 5 from J, leaving 19 bases between them.

This clone was found once. V and J are TRBV7-2 and TRBJ2-7, with D maybe TRBD2 (5 bases). The CDR3 contains 15 residues. CDR1 is SGHTA, CDR2 FQGNSA, per germline. V was shortened by 1 base and J by 3 bases, with 13 bases between the two germline ends. The CDR3 protein is CASSLVAGANYEQYF. The CDR3 region has the DNA TGTGCCAGCAGCTTAGTTGCGGGCGCCAACTACGAGCAGTACTTC.

This chain joins TRBV19 and TRBJ1-5; D may be TRBD1 (6 bases). Germline lookup yields CDR1 LNHDA and CDR2 SQIVND (reference sequence). Deletions cut 7 bases from V and 2 bases from J, with 9 bases between. The CDR3 spans 13 residues. The CDR3: CASNNRGNQPQHF. CDR3 coding DNA: TGTGCCAGTAATAACAGGGGCAATCAGCCCCAGCATTTT.

This chain uses TRBV7-2 with TRBJ1-3, with a tentative D call TRBD1 (6 bases). CDR1 is SGHTA, CDR2 FQGNSA, per germline. The V end was cut by 1 base, the J end by 4 bases, with 14 bases between. CDR3 length: 16 amino acids. Written as DNA, the CDR3 is TGTGCCAGCAGCTTAGGCCTTTGGACAGCGGGAAACACCATATATTTT. Translated, it gives CASSLGLWTAGNTIYF.

The chain's CDR3 is CASSTTGYSDYTF. CDR3 coding DNA: TGTGCCAGTAGCACGACAGGGTACAGTGACTACACCTTC. This chain connects TRBV19 to TRBJ1-2; 7 bases line up with TRBD1. This CDR3 is 13 amino acids long. The germline CDR1 and CDR2 sequences are LNHDA and SQIVND (reference sequence). Trimming removed 6 bases from V and 10 bases from J; junction bases left unmatched: 11.

The chain is built from TRBV9 and TRBJ1-2; 10 bases line up with TRBD1. The germline CDR1 and CDR2 sequences are SGDLS and YYNGEE. The V segment lost 3 bases and the J segment 7 bases; nucleotides outside the gene matches: 0. This CDR3 is 12 amino acids long. The CDR3 loop is CASSGQGAGYTF. DNA of the CDR3: TGTGCCAGCAGCGGACAGGGGGCTGGCTACACCTTC.

The CDR3 DNA is TGTGCCAGCAGCTTAAGTCGGGGGTCGGACAATCAGCCCCAGCATTTT. It yields the protein CASSLSRGSDNQPQHF. The rearrangement links TRBV7-9 to TRBJ1-5; D might be TRBD1 (5 bases). This CDR3 is 16 amino acids long. The germline V gene encodes CDR1 SEHNR and CDR2 FQNEAQ (reference sequence). The ends were cut back, 2 bases at V and 3 bases at J, with 14 bases in the middle.

CDR3 bases: TGCGCCAGCAGCGAGAGACTAGCGGACACCGGGGAGCTGTTTTTT. It specifies CASSERLADTGELFF. The chain has TRBV5-1 and TRBJ2-2; 9 positions agree with TRBD2. Germline V gene sequence: CDR1 SGHRS, CDR2 YFSETQ. Germline trimming cut 4 bases from V and 3 bases from J; bases unmatched to any gene: 4. This CDR3 is 15 amino acids long.

This clone was observed a single time. V is TRBV10-1 and J is TRBJ2-3, with 7 bases that match TRBD1. The CDR3 length is 15 residues. Trimming took 3 bases from V and 3 from J; bases not matched to a gene: 6. Germline lookup yields CDR1 WNHNN and CDR2 SYGVQD (reference sequence). This CDR3 reads CASSDGTAKTDTQYF. The CDR3 bases are TGCGCCAGCAGTGATGGGACAGCCAAAACAGATACGCAGTATTTT.

The rearrangement links TRBV6-1 to TRBJ2-5, with 7 bases aligning to TRBD1. TRBJ2-7 explains the end of the DNA better; the J call may be wrong. This CDR3 comprises 12 residues. CDR1 and CDR2 (germline): MNHNS, SASEGT. The CDR3 nucleotides are TGTGCCAGCATGAACAGGGGCTACGAGCAGTACTTC. Amino acid sequence: CASMNRGYEQYF.

The chain uses TRBV5-4 and TRBJ2-5; no clear D. The CDR3 contains 15 residues. V shed 0 bases and J shed 1 base, with 10 bases lying between them. CDR1 and CDR2 from the germline V gene are SGHNT and YYREEE (reference sequence). CDR3 protein: CASSLGAVGQETQYF. The DNA for the CDR3 is TGTGCCAGCAGCTTGGGGGCCGTGGGCCAAGAGACCCAGTACTTC. The variable domain in full, completed from reference TRBV5-4 and TRBJ2-5, reads ETGVTQSPTHLIKTRGQQVTLRCSSQSGHNTVSWYQQALGQGPQFIFQYYREEENGRGNFPPRFSGLQFPNYSSELNVNALELDDSALYLCASSLGAVGQETQYFGPGTRLLVL.

The gene calls are TRBV7-2 and TRBJ2-7; D is ambiguous. The CDR3 is 14 residues long. Germline assignment: CDR1 SGHTA and CDR2 FQGNSA. Trimming stripped 2 bases from V and 7 bases from J, with 15 bases between. The DNA of the CDR3 is TGTGCCAGCAGCTTAACTAATATAGATTCGGAGCAGTACTTC. It specifies CASSLTNIDSEQYF.

The chain carries TRBV7-7 and TRBJ2-7; D possibly corresponds to TRBD2 (5 bases). Germline V lookup: CDR1 SSHAT, CDR2 FNYEAQ (reference sequence). The CDR3 spans 13 residues. V lost 11 bases, J lost 7 bases, and 21 bases lay in between. For the CDR3, the DNA is TGTGCCCTCACTCGTGACCTGTCGGGGGAGCAGTACTTC. This encodes CALTRDLSGEQYF.

This clone was observed a few times. The CDR3 loop is CASSLTANTEAFF. The CDR3 DNA reads as TGTGCCAGCAGCTTAACAGCGAACACTGAAGCTTTCTTT. The rearrangement links TRBV11-2 to TRBJ1-1; D remains ambiguous. This CDR3 region has 13 residues. Germline V gene lookup returns CDR1 SGHAT and CDR2 FQNNGV. V was shortened by 2 bases and J by 1 base, with 5 bases between the two germline ends.

The chain is built from TRBV7-9 and TRBJ1-1, with TRBD1 matching 9 bases. V lost 1 base to trimming and J lost 7 bases; unmatched junction nucleotides: 1. CDR1 and CDR2 (germline): SEHNR, FQNEAQ (reference sequence). The CDR3 has 13 amino acids. The DNA of the CDR3 is TGTGCCAGCAGCTTAGTGGGACAGGGTGAAGCTTTCTTT. As protein: CASSLVGQGEAFF.